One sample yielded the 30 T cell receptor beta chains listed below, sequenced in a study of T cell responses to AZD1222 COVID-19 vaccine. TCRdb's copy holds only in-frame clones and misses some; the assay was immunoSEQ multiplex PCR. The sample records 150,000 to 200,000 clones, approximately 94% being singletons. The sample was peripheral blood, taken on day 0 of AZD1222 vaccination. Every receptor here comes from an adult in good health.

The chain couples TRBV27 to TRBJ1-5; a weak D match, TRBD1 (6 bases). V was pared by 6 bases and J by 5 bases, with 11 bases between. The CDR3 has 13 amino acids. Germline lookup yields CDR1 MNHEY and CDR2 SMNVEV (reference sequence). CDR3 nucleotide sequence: TGTGCCAGCAGACAGGGAACTGATCAGCCCCAGCATTTT. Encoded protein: CASRQGTDQPQHF.

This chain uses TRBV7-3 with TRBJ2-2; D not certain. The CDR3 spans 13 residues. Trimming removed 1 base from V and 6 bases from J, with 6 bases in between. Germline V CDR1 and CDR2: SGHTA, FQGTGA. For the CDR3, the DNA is TGTGCCAGCAGCTTAAAGGTAGCCGGGGAGCTGTTTTTT. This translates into CASSLKVAGELFF.

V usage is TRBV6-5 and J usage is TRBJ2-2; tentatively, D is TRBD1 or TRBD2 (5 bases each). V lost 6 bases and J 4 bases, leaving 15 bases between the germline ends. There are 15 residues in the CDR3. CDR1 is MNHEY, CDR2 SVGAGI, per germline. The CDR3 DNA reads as TGTGCCAGCAGCCGGGACCCCGCGGCCACCGGGGAGCTGTTTTTT. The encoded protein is CASSRDPAATGELFF.

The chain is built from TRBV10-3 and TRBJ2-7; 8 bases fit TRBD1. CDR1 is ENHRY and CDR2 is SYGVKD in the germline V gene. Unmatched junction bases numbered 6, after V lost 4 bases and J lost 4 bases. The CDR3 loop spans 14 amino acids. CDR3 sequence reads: CAISGTGNNYEQYF. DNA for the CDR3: TGTGCCATCAGTGGGACAGGGAATAATTACGAGCAGTACTTC.

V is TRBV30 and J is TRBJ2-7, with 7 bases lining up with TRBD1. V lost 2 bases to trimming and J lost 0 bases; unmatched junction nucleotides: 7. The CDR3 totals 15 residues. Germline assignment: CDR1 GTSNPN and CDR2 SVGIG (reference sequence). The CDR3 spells CAWSLGGAYSYEQYF. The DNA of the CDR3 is TGTGCCTGGAGTTTAGGGGGCGCCTACTCCTACGAGCAGTACTTC.

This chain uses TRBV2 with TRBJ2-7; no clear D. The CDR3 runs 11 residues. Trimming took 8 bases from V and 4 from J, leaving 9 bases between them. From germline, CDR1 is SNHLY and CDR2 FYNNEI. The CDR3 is CASLAEYEQYF. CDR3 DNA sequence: TGTGCCAGCCTTGCAGAGTACGAGCAGTACTTC.

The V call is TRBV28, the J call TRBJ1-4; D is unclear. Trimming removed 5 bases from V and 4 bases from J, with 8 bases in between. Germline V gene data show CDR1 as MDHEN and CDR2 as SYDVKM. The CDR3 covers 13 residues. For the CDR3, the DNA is TGTGCCAGCAGTCTCTTCAGTAATGAAAAACTGTTTTTT. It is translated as CASSLFSNEKLFF.

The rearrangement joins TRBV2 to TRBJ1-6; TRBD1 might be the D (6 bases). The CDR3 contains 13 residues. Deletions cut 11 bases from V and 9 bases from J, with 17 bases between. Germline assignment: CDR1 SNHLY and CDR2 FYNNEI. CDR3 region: CAVLEGGSSPLHF. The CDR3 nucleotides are TGTGCCGTCCTCGAGGGGGGAAGTTCACCCCTCCACTTT.

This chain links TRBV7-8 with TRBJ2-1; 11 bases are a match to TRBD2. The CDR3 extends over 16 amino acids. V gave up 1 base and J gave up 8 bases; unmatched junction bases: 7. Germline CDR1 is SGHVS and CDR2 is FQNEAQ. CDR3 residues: CASSLGGTSGLDEQFF. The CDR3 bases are TGTGCCAGCAGCTTAGGTGGGACTAGCGGTCTTGATGAGCAGTTCTTC.

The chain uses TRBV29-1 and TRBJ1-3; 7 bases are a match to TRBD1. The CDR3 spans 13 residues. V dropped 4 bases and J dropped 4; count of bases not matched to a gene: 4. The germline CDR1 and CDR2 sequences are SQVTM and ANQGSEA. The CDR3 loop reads CSVGGTVGNTIYF. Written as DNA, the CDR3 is TGCAGCGTTGGAGGGACAGTCGGAAACACCATATATTTT.

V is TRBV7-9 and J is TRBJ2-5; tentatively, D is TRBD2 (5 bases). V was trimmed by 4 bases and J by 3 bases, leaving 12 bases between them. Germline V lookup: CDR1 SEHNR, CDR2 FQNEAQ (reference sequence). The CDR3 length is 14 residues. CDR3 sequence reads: CASSYLAWEETQYF. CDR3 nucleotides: TGTGCCAGCAGCTACTTAGCGTGGGAAGAGACCCAGTACTTC.

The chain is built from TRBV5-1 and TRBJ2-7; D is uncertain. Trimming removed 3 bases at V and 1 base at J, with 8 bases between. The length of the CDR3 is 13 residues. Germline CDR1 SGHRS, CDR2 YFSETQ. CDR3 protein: CASSSAESYEQYF. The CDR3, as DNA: TGCGCCAGCAGCTCCGCGGAGTCCTACGAGCAGTACTTC.

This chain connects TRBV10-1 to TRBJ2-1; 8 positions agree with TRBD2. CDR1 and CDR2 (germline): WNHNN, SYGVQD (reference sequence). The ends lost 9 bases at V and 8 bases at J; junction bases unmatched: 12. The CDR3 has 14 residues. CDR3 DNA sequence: TGCGCCAGTAGCCCTAGCGGGCCCTGGGATGAGCAGTTCTTC. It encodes CASSPSGPWDEQFF.

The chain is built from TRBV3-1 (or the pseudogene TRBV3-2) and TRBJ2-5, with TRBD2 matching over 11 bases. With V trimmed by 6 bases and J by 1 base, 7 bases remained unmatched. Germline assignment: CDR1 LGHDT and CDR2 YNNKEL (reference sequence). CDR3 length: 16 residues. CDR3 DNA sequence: TGTGCCAGCAGTCTTCTGGGACTAGCGGTCCAAGAGACCCAGTACTTC. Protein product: CASSLLGLAVQETQYF.

The CDR3 region has the DNA TGTGCCAGCAGCAGAGGGACAGGCTACGAGCAGTACTTC. Translation: CASSRGTGYEQYF. V is TRBV7-2 and J is TRBJ2-7; 8 bases line up with TRBD1. Trimming removed 5 bases from V and 3 bases from J; junction bases left unmatched: 3. Germline V lookup: CDR1 SGHTA, CDR2 FQGNSA. The CDR3 is made up of 13 amino acids.

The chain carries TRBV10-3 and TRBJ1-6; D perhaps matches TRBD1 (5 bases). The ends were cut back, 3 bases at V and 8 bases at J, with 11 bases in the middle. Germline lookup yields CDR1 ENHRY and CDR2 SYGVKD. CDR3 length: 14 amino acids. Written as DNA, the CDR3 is TGTGCCATCAGTGACCCAGGGAAGGATTCACCCCTCCACTTT. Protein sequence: CAISDPGKDSPLHF.

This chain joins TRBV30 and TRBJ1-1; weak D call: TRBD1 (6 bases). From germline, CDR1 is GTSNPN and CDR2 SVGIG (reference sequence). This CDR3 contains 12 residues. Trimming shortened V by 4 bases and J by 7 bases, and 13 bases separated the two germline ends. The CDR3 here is CAWKGGRGEAFF. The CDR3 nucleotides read TGTGCCTGGAAGGGGGGGAGAGGTGAAGCTTTCTTT.

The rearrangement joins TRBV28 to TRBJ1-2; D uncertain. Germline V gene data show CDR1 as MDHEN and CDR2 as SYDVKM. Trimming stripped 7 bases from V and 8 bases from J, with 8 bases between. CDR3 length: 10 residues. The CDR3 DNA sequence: TGTGCCAGCAAGCGATACGGCTACACCTTC. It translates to CASKRYGYTF.

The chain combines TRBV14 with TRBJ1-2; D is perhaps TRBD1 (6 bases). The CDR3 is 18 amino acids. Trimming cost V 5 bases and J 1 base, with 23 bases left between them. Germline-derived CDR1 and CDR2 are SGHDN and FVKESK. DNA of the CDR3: TGTGCCAGCAGCTTACACCGGGACATCCGCCAAAATAACTATGGCTACACCTTC. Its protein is CASSLHRDIRQNNYGYTF.

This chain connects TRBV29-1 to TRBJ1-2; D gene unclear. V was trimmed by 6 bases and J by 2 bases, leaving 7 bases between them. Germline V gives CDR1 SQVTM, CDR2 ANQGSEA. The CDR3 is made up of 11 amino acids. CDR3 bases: TGCAGCGTACCGGAGAACTATGGCTACACCTTC. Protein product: CSVPENYGYTF.

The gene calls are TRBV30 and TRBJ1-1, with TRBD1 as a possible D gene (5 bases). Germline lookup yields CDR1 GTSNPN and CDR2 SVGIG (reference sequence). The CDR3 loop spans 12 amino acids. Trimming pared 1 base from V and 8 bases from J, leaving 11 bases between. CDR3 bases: TGTGCCTGGAGTGGGGGGACGGCGGAAGCTTTCTTT. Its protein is CAWSGGTAEAFF.

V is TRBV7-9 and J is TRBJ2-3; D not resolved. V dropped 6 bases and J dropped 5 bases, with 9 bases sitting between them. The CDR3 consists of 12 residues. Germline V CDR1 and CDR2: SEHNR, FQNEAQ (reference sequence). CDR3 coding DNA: TGTGCCAGCAGGGACGGACGAGATACGCAGTATTTT. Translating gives CASRDGRDTQYF.

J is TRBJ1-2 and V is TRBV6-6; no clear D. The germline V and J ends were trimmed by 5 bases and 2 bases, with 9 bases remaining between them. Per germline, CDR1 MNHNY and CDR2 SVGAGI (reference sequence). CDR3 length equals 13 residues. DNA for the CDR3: TGTGCCAGCAGTCAATCCGGGAACTATGGCTACACCTTC. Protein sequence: CASSQSGNYGYTF.

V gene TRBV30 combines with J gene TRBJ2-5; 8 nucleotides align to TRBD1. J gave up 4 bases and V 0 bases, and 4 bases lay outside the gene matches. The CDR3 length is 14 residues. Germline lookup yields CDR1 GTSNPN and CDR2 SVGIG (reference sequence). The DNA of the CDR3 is TGTGCCTGGAGTGTAAACAGGGGGATAGAGACCCAGTACTTC. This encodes CAWSVNRGIETQYF.

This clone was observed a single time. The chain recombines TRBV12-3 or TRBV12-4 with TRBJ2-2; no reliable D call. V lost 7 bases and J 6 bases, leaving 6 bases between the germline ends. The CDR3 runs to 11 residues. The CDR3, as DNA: TGTGCCAGCAATAGGGCCGGGGAGCTGTTTTTT. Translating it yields CASNRAGELFF.

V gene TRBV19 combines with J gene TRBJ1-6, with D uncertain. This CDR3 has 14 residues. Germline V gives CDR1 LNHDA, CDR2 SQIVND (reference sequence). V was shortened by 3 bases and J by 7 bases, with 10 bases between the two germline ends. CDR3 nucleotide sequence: TGTGCCAGTAGTATCTCCGGTCCCAATTCACCCCTCCACTTT. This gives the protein CASSISGPNSPLHF.

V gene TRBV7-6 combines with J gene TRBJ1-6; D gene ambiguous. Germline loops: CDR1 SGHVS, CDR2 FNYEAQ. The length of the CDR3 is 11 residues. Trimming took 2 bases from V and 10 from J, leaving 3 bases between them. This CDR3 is CASSLNSPLHF. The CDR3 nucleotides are TGTGCCAGCAGCTTAAACTCACCCCTCCACTTT.

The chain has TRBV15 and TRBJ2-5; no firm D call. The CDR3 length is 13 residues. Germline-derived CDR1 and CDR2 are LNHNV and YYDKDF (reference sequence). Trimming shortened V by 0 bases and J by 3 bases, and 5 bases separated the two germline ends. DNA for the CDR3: TGTGCCACCAGCAGAGATCCGAAAGAGACCCAGTACTTC. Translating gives CATSRDPKETQYF.

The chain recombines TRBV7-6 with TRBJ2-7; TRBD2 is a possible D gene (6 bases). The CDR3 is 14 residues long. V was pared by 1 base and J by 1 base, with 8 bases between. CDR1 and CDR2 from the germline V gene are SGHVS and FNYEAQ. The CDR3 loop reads CASSLEAGSYEQYF. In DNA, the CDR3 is TGTGCCAGCAGCTTAGAGGCGGGATCCTACGAGCAGTACTTC.

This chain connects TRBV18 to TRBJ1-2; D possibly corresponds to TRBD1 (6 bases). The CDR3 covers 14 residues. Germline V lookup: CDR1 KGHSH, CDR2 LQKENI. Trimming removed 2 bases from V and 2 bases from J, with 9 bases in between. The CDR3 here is CASSPGQGNYGYTF. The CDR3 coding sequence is TGTGCCAGCTCACCAGGGCAGGGGAACTATGGCTACACCTTC.